The 14 T cell receptor beta chains below all came from one sample that was sequenced in a study of T cells in Graves' hyperthyroidism and ophthalmopathy. It was RNA transcripts that yielded the amplified TCR beta CDR3 regions. With the HTBI primer set, the TCR CDR3 went through a first round of RT-PCR. In TCRdb, the multiplex PCR reads were re-called with MiXCR into one record per CDR3 protein. The table shows more than 55,000 distinct CDR3 sequences, with about 57% occurring only once. Input material: blood. The receptor set was obtained from an older woman with Graves' ophthalmopathy.

The chain employs TRBV6-4 and TRBJ1-2; D remains unclear. V shed 9 bases and J shed 4 bases, with 24 bases lying between them. Germline CDR1 reads MRHNA; CDR2 reads SNTAGT. This CDR3 contains 16 residues. As DNA, the CDR3 is TGTGCCAGTTGTAATAGCGGGAGGAGGTCGAGCTATGGCTACACCTTC. It codes for CASCNSGRRSSYGYTF.

This clonotype was counted a few times. The chain carries TRBV24-1 and TRBJ2-3; D is perhaps TRBD2 (5 bases). Looked up from germline, CDR1 is KGHDR and CDR2 is SFDVKD. V was clipped by 1 base and J by 3 bases, with 10 bases between them. The CDR3 sequence is 15 residues long. CDR3: CATSDLRDSTDTQYF. Written as DNA, the CDR3 is TGTGCCACCAGTGATTTACGGGATTCTACAGATACGCAGTATTTT.

The chain has TRBV20-1 and TRBJ1-6; D is perhaps TRBD1 (6 bases). The CDR3 covers 16 residues. Trimming cost V 5 bases and J 10 bases, with 24 bases left between them. CDR1 is DFQATT and CDR2 is SNEGSKA in the germline V gene (reference sequence). Written as DNA, the CDR3 is TGCAGTGCTGAGGGGTGGGGCGGGGGGGCAGAGTCACCCCTCCACTTT. Translated: CSAEGWGGGAESPLHF.

CDR3 region: CSANLAPPTGMNTEAFF. CDR3 sequence (DNA): TGCAGTGCTAATCTAGCGCCGCCGACAGGGATGAACACTGAAGCTTTCTTT. The J gene is TRBJ1-1, the V gene TRBV20-1, with TRBD1 identical over 7 bases. The germline V gene has CDR1 DFQATT and CDR2 SNEGSKA (reference sequence). The length of the CDR3 is 17 residues. V lost 4 bases and J lost 0; bases outside the gene matches: 14.

Points on this clonotype: The junction shows a germline mismatch at one end, possibly a read error. The chain uses TRBV5-1 and TRBJ2-6; D is possibly TRBD1 or TRBD2 (6 bases each). Looked up from germline, CDR1 is SGHRS and CDR2 is YFSETQ. The CDR3 totals 13 residues. DNA of the CDR3: TGCGCCAGCAGCTTGGCGGGGGCCTACGTCCTGACTTTC. It yields the protein CASSLAGAYVLTF.

The CDR3 DNA is TGTGCCTCAAGCCCCCAGAGATTTCCTTTCTATGGCTACACCTTC. This sequence encodes CASSPQRFPFYGYTF. The chain joins TRBV24-1 to TRBJ1-2; the D is unclear. The length of the CDR3 is 15 residues. V lost 12 bases, J lost 4 bases, and 23 bases lay in between. Germline V gives CDR1 KGHDR, CDR2 SFDVKD.

This clonotype was seen at least ten times. V usage is TRBV28 and J usage is TRBJ1-4, with 8 bases matching TRBD1. Per the germline V gene, CDR1 is MDHEN and CDR2 is SYDVKM. V gave up 6 bases and J gave up 7 bases; unmatched junction bases: 7. The CDR3 has 14 amino acids. The DNA of the CDR3 is TGTGCCAGCAGCGGCCCAGGGGGCAGTGAAAAACTGTTTTTT. Translated, it gives CASSGPGGSEKLFF.

V and J are TRBV2 and TRBJ2-3; TRBD2 aligns across 7 bases. V lost 7 bases, J lost 10 bases, and 11 bases stayed unmatched. This CDR3 comprises 13 residues. Germline assignment: CDR1 SNHLY and CDR2 FYNNEI. The CDR3 nucleotides read TGTGCCAGCATAGCGGGCCTAAGGGAGCCGCAGTATTTT. This sequence encodes CASIAGLREPQYF.

The CDR3 nucleotides read TGTGCCTGGAGCGGGACAGCTGAAAAACTGTTTTTT. Residues: CAWSGTAEKLFF. The chain employs TRBV30 and TRBJ1-4; the match to TRBD1 covers 7 bases. V shed 3 bases, J shed 7 bases, and the junction held 2 bases outside the gene matches. Germline values: CDR1 GTSNPN, CDR2 SVGIG (reference sequence). This CDR3 region has 12 residues. The whole variable domain, filled in from reference TRBV30 and TRBJ1-4, reads SQTIHQWPATLVQPVGSPLSLECTVEGTSNPNLYWYRQAAGRGLQLLFYSVGIGQISSEVPQNLSASRPQDRQFILSSKKLLLSDSGFYLCAWSGTAEKLFFGSGTQLSVL.

Note on this clonotype: The junction differs from germline at one of its ends, possibly a read error. This chain joins TRBV6-4 and TRBJ2-3; the match to TRBD1 covers 7 bases. The CDR3 length is 15 residues. Germline lookup yields CDR1 MRHNA and CDR2 SNTAGT. CDR3 sequence (DNA): TGTGCCATCAGTAACGGGACAGCCAGCACAGATACGCAGTATTTT. Encoded protein: CAISNGTASTDTQYF.

This clonotype has ten or more counts. The chain couples TRBV7-2 to TRBJ2-5; D is ambiguous. Per the germline V gene, CDR1 is SGHTA and CDR2 is FQGNSA. This CDR3 contains 11 residues. Deletions cut 1 base from V and 5 bases from J, with 2 bases between. CDR3 coding DNA: TGTGCCAGCAGCTTAGTCGAGACCCAGTACTTC. Protein sequence: CASSLVETQYF.

Note on this clonotype: A junction end diverges from the germline sequence, so it may reflect a read error. CDR3 loop: CANNQPGGTGNTIHF. CDR3 bases: TGTGCCAACAATCAACCAGGGGGGACTGGAAACACCATACATTTT. The rearrangement joins TRBV6-5 to TRBJ1-3; 7 nucleotides align to TRBD1. Germline V gene sequence: CDR1 MNHEY, CDR2 SVGAGI. The CDR3 extends over 15 amino acids.

The sample holds many counts of this clonotype. V gene TRBV20-1 combines with J gene TRBJ2-5; D call uncertain. With 6 bases removed from V and 2 bases from J, the gap between germline ends came to 16 bases. This CDR3 spans 14 amino acids. Germline assignment: CDR1 DFQATT and CDR2 SNEGSKA (reference sequence). CDR3 residues: CSAMYPQGQETQYF. CDR3 nucleotides: TGCAGTGCAATGTACCCTCAAGGACAAGAGACCCAGTACTTC.

This clonotype came up many times. V is TRBV27 and J is TRBJ2-1, with D maybe TRBD2 (6 bases). This CDR3 is 16 amino acids long. With 2 bases removed from V and 10 bases from J, the gap between germline ends came to 21 bases. Germline V gene lookup returns CDR1 MNHEY and CDR2 SMNVEV (reference sequence). The CDR3 DNA reads as TGTGCCAGCAGTTTAAAGGGTAGCGGCCATCATAAGGAGCAGTTCTTC. Encoded protein: CASSLKGSGHHKEQFF.